This is a list of T cell receptor beta chains from one sample in a study of OX40 agonist ivuxolimab in advanced cancers. Measured with immunoSEQ multiplex PCR; TCRdb has only the in-frame clones, and not every one. This table holds approximately 61,000 clones, approximately 91% found once. The sample here was CD4+ or CD8+ T cells sorted from blood, taken in a trial of the OX40 agonist ivuxolimab. The origin of the receptors is an adult with an advanced solid tumor such as melanoma, head and neck, liver or kidney cancer. Each CDR3 is given with its conserved first and last residue. Each record gives: V gene, D gene, clone size, J gene, CDR3 DNA, CDR3 protein. D genes are given only for firm matches. Clone size, where shown, is once, few, many, or a class for clones that have expanded.

TRBV6-1	-	-	TRBJ2-6	TGTGCCAGCAACCTGGACAGTTCTGGGGCCAACGTCCTGACTTTC	CASNLDSSGANVLTF
TRBV5-1	-	-	TRBJ2-2	TGCGCCAGCAGCCGTGACAGATCGAACACCGGGGAGCTGTTTTTT	CASSRDRSNTGELFF
TRBV10-3	-	once	TRBJ2-1	TGTGCCATCAGTGAGTTAACCGGGACTCTTAATGAGCAGTTCTTC	CAISELTGTLNEQFF
TRBV5-6	-	-	TRBJ1-1	TGTGCCAGCAGCTACCCGACAGCGAACACTGAAGCTTTCTTT	CASSYPTANTEAFF
TRBV4-2	-	-	TRBJ1-1	TGTGCCAGCAGCCAAGATTGGGAAGGGTTTAACACTGAAGCTTTCTTT	CASSQDWEGFNTEAFF
TRBV6-1	-	-	TRBJ1-2	TGTGCCAGCAGTGAAACGATCGCAGCCGCGTTAGGCTACACCTTC	CASSETIAAALGYTF
TRBV5-4	-	-	TRBJ2-1	TGTGCCAGCAGCTTGGCCAACGAGCAGTTCTTC	CASSLANEQFF
TRBV7-8	-	-	TRBJ1-4	TGTGCCAGCAGCTTAGCTTCGCGGGGCGGTAATGAAAAACTGTTTTTT	CASSLASRGGNEKLFF
TRBV5-1	-	once	TRBJ1-1	TGCGCCAGCAGCTTGGCCGCGACAATTGAAGCTTTCTTT	CASSLAATIEAFF
TRBV2	-	-	TRBJ1-3	TGTGCCAGCAGTGAAACGGGGGCATTCACTGGAAACACCATATATTTT	CASSETGAFTGNTIYF
TRBV15	TRBD1	-	TRBJ1-1	TGTGCCACCAGCACGACAGGGCTCACTGAAGCTTTCTTT	CATSTTGLTEAFF
TRBV19	-	few	TRBJ2-1	TGTGCCAGTAGTATAGATCCGGACAATTCCTACAATGAGCAGTTCTTC	CASSIDPDNSYNEQFF
TRBV28	-	-	TRBJ2-2	TGTGCCAGCAGTTTGCCCGACACGGTTGCCGGGGAGCTGTTTTTT	CASSLPDTVAGELFF
TRBV4-1	TRBD1	-	TRBJ1-1	TGCGCCAGCAGCCAAGGGACAGGGCGACGGGACACTGAAGCTTTCTTT	CASSQGTGRRDTEAFF
TRBV9	-	-	TRBJ2-3	TGTGCCAGCAGCGTAGACGATTTCACAGATACGCAGTATTTT	CASSVDDFTDTQYF
TRBV7-6	TRBD1	-	TRBJ1-1	TGTGCCAGCAGCGACGGGACAGGGTTATTAACTGAAGCTTTCTTT	CASSDGTGLLTEAFF
TRBV6-6	-	once	TRBJ2-3	TGTGCCAGCAGTTACTCCAATCGGGAGTCTGATACGCAGTATTTT	CASSYSNRESDTQYF
TRBV11-3	-	-	TRBJ1-1	TGTGCCAGCAGCTTAGAAGGGAGAGAAGCTTTCTTT	CASSLEGREAFF
TRBV28	-	-	TRBJ2-7	TGTGCCAGCAGTTTGGACGACATCTACGAGCAGTACTTC	CASSLDDIYEQYF
TRBV13	-	once	TRBJ2-7	TGTGCCAGCAGCTTAGTCGGGGTAGGGACTGCCTACGAGCAGTACTTC	CASSLVGVGTAYEQYF
TRBV15	TRBD2	-	TRBJ2-1	TGTGCCACGAGGCGCCGAGGACTAGAAGGGGACGAGCAGTTCTTC	CATRRRGLEGDEQFF
TRBV28	-	-	TRBJ2-2	TGTGCCAGCAGGACAGGTACGCGGGAGAGTCGAACCGGGGAGCTGTTTTTT	CASRTGTRESRTGELFF
TRBV4-3	TRBD2	many	TRBJ2-7	TGCGCCAGCAGCCAAGCGGGAGGGCTCTACGAGCAGTACTTC	CASSQAGGLYEQYF
TRBV4-1	-	-	TRBJ2-7	TGCGCCAGCAGCCAAGACAGGGACGTCCTCTACGAGCAGTACTTC	CASSQDRDVLYEQYF
TRBV27	-	-	TRBJ1-2	TGTGCCAGCAGTTTAATTAGGGGCGTCGTCGTGCATGGCTACACCTTC	CASSLIRGVVVHGYTF
TRBV7-8	TRBD1	-	TRBJ2-7	TGTGCCAGCACCATTAGGGGACAGGGGGCGCGGGAGCAGTACTTC	CASTIRGQGAREQYF
TRBV21-1	-	-	TRBJ1-2	TGTGCCAGCAGCAAAGGCCGTGACAGGGGTTTCTATGGCTACACCTTC	CASSKGRDRGFYGYTF
TRBV7-3	-	-	TRBJ2-2	TGTGCCAGCAGCTTAATGGAGGGGGCGGGGAACACCGGGGAGCTGTTTTTT	CASSLMEGAGNTGELFF
TRBV7-2	-	-	TRBJ2-5	TGTGCCAGCAGCTTATTTAGGCGGCAAGAGACCCAGTACTTC	CASSLFRRQETQYF
TRBV7-9	TRBD1	once	TRBJ2-5	TGTGCCAGCAGCCCCGGGACAGCCCAGGGGGAGACCCAGTACTTC	CASSPGTAQGETQYF
TRBV28	TRBD2	-	TRBJ2-2	TGTGCCAGCAGTGGGGGAGGGGACACCGGGGAGCTGTTTTTT	CASSGGGDTGELFF
TRBV11-1	-	-	TRBJ1-1	TGTGCCAGCAGCTTAATGAAGAACACTGAAGCTTTCTTT	CASSLMKNTEAFF
TRBV5-1	-	-	TRBJ2-1	TGCGCCAGCAGCTTGCGGATAGCCGATGAGCAGTTCTTC	CASSLRIADEQFF
TRBV27	TRBD1	once	TRBJ1-6	TGTGCCAGCAGTGTGGGACAGGGGGTAGGTTCACCCCTCCACTTT	CASSVGQGVGSPLHF
TRBV28	TRBD2	-	TRBJ2-2	TGTGCCAGCAGTTCGGGACTAGCGGGAGGTTTGAACACCGGGGAGCTGTTTTTT	CASSSGLAGGLNTGELFF
TRBV6-6	-	-	TRBJ2-1	TGTGCCAGCAGTTCATGGGATAATGAGCAGTTCTTC	CASSSWDNEQFF
TRBV27	-	-	TRBJ2-1	TGTGCCAGCAGTTCCCTCTTTGAGCAGTTCTTC	CASSSLFEQFF
TRBV7-9	TRBD1	-	TRBJ1-2	TGTGCCAGCAGTCTACCCGAGGGGGCGCCCCACTATGGCTACACCTTC	CASSLPEGAPHYGYTF
TRBV4-2	-	-	TRBJ2-2	TGTGCCAGCAGCCAGGGCAGATCGAACACCGGGGAGCTGTTTTTT	CASSQGRSNTGELFF
TRBV13	-	-	TRBJ2-1	TGTGCCAGCAGCGTGGCCGGCCCCAGTGACCGCGGGGGACAAAATGAGCAGTTCTTC	CASSVAGPSDRGGQNEQFF
TRBV7-7	-	-	TRBJ2-5	TGTGCTAGCAGCTTAGTATATTCAGACCAAGAGACCCAGTACTTC	CASSLVYSDQETQYF
TRBV19	TRBD2	-	TRBJ2-1	TGTGCCAGTACCCCAGCGGGGAGCTCCTACAATGAGCAGTTCTTC	CASTPAGSSYNEQFF
TRBV5-6	-	-	TRBJ2-2	TGTGCCAGCAGCTGGTCGGGGGGCCACCGCGGGGAGCTGTTTTTT	CASSWSGGHRGELFF
TRBV7-9	-	-	TRBJ2-2	TGTGCCAGCACCCCGAGCATGGTCGGGGAGCTGTTTTTT	CASTPSMVGELFF
TRBV20-1	TRBD2	-	TRBJ2-1	TGCAGTGCTAGACCGGGACTAGAGCAGTTCTTC	CSARPGLEQFF
TRBV28	-	-	TRBJ1-6	TGTGCCAGCAGTCCTCTCCGGGACGCGTTTAATTCACCCCTCCACTTT	CASSPLRDAFNSPLHF
TRBV7-9	-	-	TRBJ2-3	TGTGCCAGCAGCTTTGGTGAGGATACGCAGTATTTT	CASSFGEDTQYF
TRBV12-2	-	-	TRBJ2-1	TGTGCCCCCAGGACCTCCTACAATGAGCAGTTCTTC	CAPRTSYNEQFF
TRBV7-9	-	-	TRBJ2-1	TGTGCCAGCAGCTTAATGGCGGGCTCCTACAATGAGCAGTTCTTC	CASSLMAGSYNEQFF
TRBV5-1	-	-	TRBJ2-7	TGCGCCAGCAGCTTGGTCGGGACGGACGGCTACGAGCAGTACTTC	CASSLVGTDGYEQYF
TRBV28	-	-	TRBJ2-1	TGTGCCAGCAGTACCTCCCCGATAGGCGCGAACAATGAGCAGTTCTTC	CASSTSPIGANNEQFF
TRBV7-9	TRBD1	-	TRBJ2-1	TGTGCCAGCAGCCCGCAACAGGGGATGAATCCCTACAATGAGCAGTTCTTC	CASSPQQGMNPYNEQFF
TRBV2	TRBD1	-	TRBJ2-1	TGTGCCAGCAGTGAGGGGACAGTATACAATGAGCAGTTCTTC	CASSEGTVYNEQFF
TRBV19	TRBD2	-	TRBJ2-1	TGTGCCAGTAGTATTAGCGGGCCTCAGTTCTTC	CASSISGPQFF
TRBV9	-	-	TRBJ2-3	TGTGCCAGCAGCGTAGCTTCGGGACTCAGGTCGGATACGCAGTATTTT	CASSVASGLRSDTQYF